This T cell receptor beta chain was obtained from a study of PD-L1 blockade in urothelial cancer. The wider study: About 90% of the 29 patients were men who had bladder-origin urothelial cancer. Individuals in the cohort had been given 0 to 3 earlier chemotherapy regimens. Blood was analyzed 3 weeks (second dose) and 6 weeks after treatment start.

Broader study findings: Durable benefit was linked to greater 3-week expansion of tumor-associated blood clones.

Time point meaning: pretreatment peripheral blood. A word on this clone: Its antigen is undetermined.

The germline V gene encodes CDR1 SGHRS and CDR2 YFSETQ. Trimming removed 0 bases from V and 0 bases from J; junction bases left unmatched: 8. CDR3 length equals 18 residues. The table came from immunoSEQ multiplex PCR; TCRdb's copy has only in-frame clones and leaves some out. Of about 87,000 clones listed, 84% were seen once; the top ten hold 2% to 2.5%. The sequences come from PBMCs, collected around atezolizumab (anti-PD-L1) treatment. The chain couples TRBV5-1 to TRBJ2-7; 11 bases map to TRBD2. The source of this sequence is a man aged 60-69 years with urothelial cancer. The CDR3 sequence: CASSLEGLAVMNSYEQYF. Written as DNA, the CDR3 is TGCGCCAGCAGCTTGGAGGGACTAGCGGTTATGAACTCCTACGAGCAGTACTTC.